This T cell receptor (beta chain) was observed in a study of blood T cell repertoires in COVID-19. Study-level background: Both acute and convalescent COVID-19 samples were obtained from the United States, Italy and Spain. Nucleic acid was either cDNA or gDNA, and it came from T cells, B-cell-depleted T cells, or PBMCs.

V shed 5 bases and J shed 4 bases, with 11 bases lying between them. Germline CDR1 reads LGHDT; CDR2 reads YNNKEL (reference sequence). The CDR3 is 13 amino acids. Original methodology: Amplified reference gene primers provided the basis for estimating nucleated cell counts. Here immunoSEQ multiplex PCR was the method, and the copy in TCRdb shows in-frame clones only, minus some. V and J calls and clone size come straight from that table; D and trimming were deduced from the DNA. In the table there are 30,000 to 45,000 clones, about 74% of which are singletons. Sequencing used peripheral blood. The clonotype originates from a man aged 55 to 70 with active COVID-19. This chain uses TRBV3-1 (or the pseudogene TRBV3-2) with TRBJ1-1, with D perhaps matching TRBD1 (5 bases). The CDR3 here is CASSVTGGTEAFF. The CDR3 DNA is TGTGCCAGCAGCGTTACAGGTGGCACTGAAGCTTTCTTT.